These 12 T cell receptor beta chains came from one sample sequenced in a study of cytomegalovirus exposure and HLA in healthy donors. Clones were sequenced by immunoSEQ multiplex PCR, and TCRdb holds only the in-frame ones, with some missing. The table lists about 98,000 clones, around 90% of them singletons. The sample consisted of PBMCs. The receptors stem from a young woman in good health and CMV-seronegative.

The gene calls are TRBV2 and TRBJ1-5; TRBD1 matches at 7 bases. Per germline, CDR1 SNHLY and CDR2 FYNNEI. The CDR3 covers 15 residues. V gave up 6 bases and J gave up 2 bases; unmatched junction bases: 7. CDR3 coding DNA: TGTGCCAGCAGAGACAGGGATCGGGGCAATCAGCCCCAGCATTTT. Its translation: CASRDRDRGNQPQHF. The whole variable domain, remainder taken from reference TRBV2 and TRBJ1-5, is EPEVTQTPSHQVTQMGQEVILRCVPISNHLYFYWYRQILGQKVEFLVSFYNNEISEKSEIFDDQFSVERPDGSNFTLKIRSTKLEDSAMYFCASRDRDRGNQPQHFGDGTRLSIL.

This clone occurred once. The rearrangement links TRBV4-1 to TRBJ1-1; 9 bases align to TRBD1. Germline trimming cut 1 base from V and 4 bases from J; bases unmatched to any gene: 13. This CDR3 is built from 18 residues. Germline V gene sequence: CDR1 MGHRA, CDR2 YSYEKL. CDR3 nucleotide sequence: TGCGCCAGCAGCCAAGCCAGGGACAGGGCGGACGATAGCACTGAAGCTTTCTTT. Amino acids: CASSQARDRADDSTEAFF.

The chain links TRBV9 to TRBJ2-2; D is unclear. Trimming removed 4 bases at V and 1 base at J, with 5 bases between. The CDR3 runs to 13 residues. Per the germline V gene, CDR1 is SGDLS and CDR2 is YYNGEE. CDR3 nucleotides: TGTGCCAGCAGCCCCCTGAACACCGGGGAGCTGTTTTTT. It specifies CASSPLNTGELFF.

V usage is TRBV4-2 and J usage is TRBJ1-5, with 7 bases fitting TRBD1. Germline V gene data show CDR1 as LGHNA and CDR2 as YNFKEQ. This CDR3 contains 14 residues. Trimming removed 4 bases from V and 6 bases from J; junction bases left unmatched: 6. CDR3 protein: CASSPLTGSQPQHF. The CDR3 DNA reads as TGTGCCAGCAGCCCCCTGACAGGGAGTCAGCCCCAGCATTTT.

CDR3 in DNA: TGTGCCAGCAGCTTGGGGCGGGAGGGGAATTCACCCCTCCACTTT. This gives the protein CASSLGREGNSPLHF. The gene calls are TRBV5-5 and TRBJ1-6, with D perhaps TRBD1 (5 bases). Germline V gene lookup returns CDR1 SGHKS and CDR2 YYEKEE (reference sequence). V gave up 0 bases and J gave up 7 bases, with 11 bases separating them. This CDR3 has 15 residues.

CDR3 amino acids: CASSLGQGFSEQFF. The CDR3 DNA reads as TGTGCCAGCAGCTTGGGGCAGGGCTTCAGTGAGCAGTTCTTC. This rearrangement joins TRBV5-6 to TRBJ2-1, with D perhaps matching TRBD1 (5 bases). CDR3 length equals 14 residues. Germline V gives CDR1 SGHDT, CDR2 YYEEEE. V was trimmed by 0 bases and J by 9 bases, leaving 13 bases between them.

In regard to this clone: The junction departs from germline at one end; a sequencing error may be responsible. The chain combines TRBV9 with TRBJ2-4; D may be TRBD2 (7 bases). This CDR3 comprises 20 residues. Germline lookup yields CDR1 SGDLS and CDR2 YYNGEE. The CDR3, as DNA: TGTGCCCGCAGCGTATCTGGGGGCGCGGCGGGAGAGGGGGCCAAAAACATTCAGTACTTC. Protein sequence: CARSVSGGAAGEGAKNIQYF.

CDR3 DNA: TGCGCCAGCAGCGAAACCACAGGGAACACCGGGGAGCTGTTTTTT. It is translated as CASSETTGNTGELFF. The chain couples TRBV5-1 to TRBJ2-2; TRBD1 might be the D (5 bases). CDR3 length equals 15 residues. Germline V lookup: CDR1 SGHRS, CDR2 YFSETQ. V lost 4 bases and J 1 base, leaving 11 bases between the germline ends.

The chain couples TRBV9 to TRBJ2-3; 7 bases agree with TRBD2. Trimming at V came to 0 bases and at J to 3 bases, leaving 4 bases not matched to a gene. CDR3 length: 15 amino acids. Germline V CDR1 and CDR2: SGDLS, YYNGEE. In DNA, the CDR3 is TGTGCCAGCAGCGTAGACCAGCGGGGAACAGATACGCAGTATTTT. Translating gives CASSVDQRGTDTQYF.

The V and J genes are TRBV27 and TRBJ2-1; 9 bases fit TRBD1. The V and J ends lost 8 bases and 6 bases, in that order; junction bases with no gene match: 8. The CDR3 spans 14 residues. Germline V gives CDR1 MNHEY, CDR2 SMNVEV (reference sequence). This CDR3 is CASYRDRAGNEQFF. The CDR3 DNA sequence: TGTGCCAGCTATCGGGACAGGGCTGGCAATGAGCAGTTCTTC.

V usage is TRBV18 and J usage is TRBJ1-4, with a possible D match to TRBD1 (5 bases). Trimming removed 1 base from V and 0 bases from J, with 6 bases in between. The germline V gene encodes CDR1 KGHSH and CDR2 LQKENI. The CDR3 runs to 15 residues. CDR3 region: CASSPRGATNEKLFF. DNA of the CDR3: TGTGCCAGCTCACCACGGGGGGCAACTAATGAAAAACTGTTTTTT.

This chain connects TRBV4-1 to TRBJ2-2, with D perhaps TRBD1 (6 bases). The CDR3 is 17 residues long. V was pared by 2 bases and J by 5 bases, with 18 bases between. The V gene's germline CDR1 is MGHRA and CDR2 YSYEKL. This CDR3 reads CASSQFGNRVGTGELFF. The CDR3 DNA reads TGCGCCAGCAGCCAATTCGGGAACAGGGTTGGGACCGGGGAGCTGTTTTTT.